Each of the 19 T cell receptor beta chains below was sequenced from the same sample in a study of technical replicates of blood from a few donors. Generated by immunoSEQ multiplex PCR, the TCRdb table keeps only in-frame clones and is missing some. The data show 65,000 to 80,000 clones, 93% seen once. The sample taken for sequencing was T cells isolated from PBMCs. These receptors all stem from a human donor in good health.

The V call is TRBV29-1, the J call TRBJ2-1, with TRBD2 identical over 8 bases. This CDR3 is built from 18 residues. Trimming took 4 bases from V and 7 from J; bases not matched to a gene: 21. Looked up from germline, CDR1 is SQVTM and CDR2 is ANQGSEA. The CDR3 is CSVAGWTSPQKGRNEQFF. The CDR3 DNA reads as TGCAGCGTTGCAGGGTGGACTAGCCCACAAAAGGGGAGGAATGAGCAGTTCTTC.

The gene calls are TRBV7-3 and TRBJ2-5, with D perhaps TRBD2 (5 bases). The germline gives CDR1 SGHTA, CDR2 FQGTGA. V shed 1 base and J shed 5 bases, with 11 bases lying between them. This CDR3 is 14 amino acids long. CDR3 protein: CASSLIGPGETQYF. The CDR3 nucleotides are TGTGCCAGCAGCTTAATAGGGCCGGGGGAGACCCAGTACTTC.

The genes are TRBV14 and TRBJ2-2; D remains unclear. The germline CDR1 and CDR2 sequences are SGHDN and FVKESK. The V end was cut by 1 base, the J end by 3 bases, with 9 bases between. This CDR3 is 15 amino acids long. CDR3 DNA: TGTGCCAGCAGCCAAGGAGACACCCACACCGGGGAGCTGTTTTTT. Protein product: CASSQGDTHTGELFF.

This chain's CDR3 is CSHLGATNTEAFF. In DNA, the CDR3 is TGCAGCCATTTGGGGGCGACGAACACTGAAGCTTTCTTT. The rearrangement uses TRBV29-1 and TRBJ1-1; possibly TRBD1 for D (6 bases). CDR3 size: 13 residues. V was trimmed by 8 bases and J by 1 base, leaving 14 bases between them. Germline CDR1 SQVTM, CDR2 ANQGSEA.

The chain has TRBV19 and TRBJ2-7, with 7 nucleotides matching TRBD1. The junction had 19 bases not matched to a gene; V was cut back by 5 bases and J by 9 bases. In germline, CDR1 is LNHDA, CDR2 SQIVND (reference sequence). The CDR3 runs to 16 residues. The CDR3 region has the DNA TGTGCCAGTAGTGGAACAGGGGATGGGGAGTTTCCCGGGCAGTACTTC. Protein: CASSGTGDGEFPGQYF.

This clone was seen only once. The V and J genes are TRBV30 and TRBJ2-7, with D perhaps TRBD1 (5 bases). Per germline, CDR1 GTSNPN and CDR2 SVGIG (reference sequence). Deletions cut 0 bases from V and 5 bases from J, with 11 bases between. This CDR3 region has 13 residues. CDR3 in DNA: TGTGCCTGGAGTGTCAGGGAATCTGACGAGCAGTACTTC. Its translation is CAWSVRESDEQYF.

This clone was detected a few times. This chain joins TRBV5-6 and TRBJ1-1, with D maybe TRBD1 (6 bases). Germline-derived CDR1 and CDR2 are SGHDT and YYEEEE. Trimming pared 5 bases from V and 8 bases from J, leaving 19 bases between. This CDR3 spans 14 amino acids. CDR3 amino acids: CASSYVGGTAEAFF. The CDR3 nucleotides are TGTGCCAGCAGTTACGTAGGGGGAACCGCCGAAGCTTTCTTT.

The chain couples TRBV9 to TRBJ1-2; D unclear. The CDR3 runs to 15 residues. Germline loops: CDR1 SGDLS, CDR2 YYNGEE. With 0 bases removed from V and 1 base from J, the gap between germline ends came to 10 bases. The CDR3 protein is CASSVGAGNNYGYTF. CDR3 bases: TGTGCCAGCAGCGTAGGGGCGGGAAATAACTATGGCTACACCTTC.

This chain joins TRBV7-9 and TRBJ2-2; 7 positions agree with TRBD2. The junction had 3 bases not matched to a gene; V was cut back by 1 base and J by 7 bases. This CDR3 has 14 residues. Germline CDR1 reads SEHNR; CDR2 reads FQNEAQ (reference sequence). CDR3 region: CASSLGGLVGELFF. The CDR3 DNA follows: TGTGCCAGCAGCTTAGGTGGACTAGTCGGGGAGCTGTTTTTT.

With regard to this clone: At the DNA level, this CDR3 is encoded by other sequences in the same sample as well. The chain has TRBV20-1 and TRBJ2-7; tentatively, D is TRBD2 (6 bases). The germline gives CDR1 DFQATT, CDR2 SNEGSKA (reference sequence). The V and J ends lost 3 bases and 7 bases respectively, with 10 bases between them. The CDR3 is made up of 11 amino acids. The CDR3 here is CSASGGYEQYF. CDR3 in DNA: TGCAGTGCTAGTGGGGGGTATGAGCAGTACTTC.

For the CDR3, the DNA is TGTGCCAGCAGTTTCTCCGGGACAGGGTACAATGAGCAGTTCTTC. Protein product: CASSFSGTGYNEQFF. The chain is built from TRBV6-5 and TRBJ2-1; 9 bases are shared with TRBD1. The CDR3 totals 15 residues. The trim removed 4 bases at V and 4 bases at J, leaving 5 bases unmatched. The germline V gene encodes CDR1 MNHEY and CDR2 SVGAGI.

The V call is TRBV7-9, the J call TRBJ2-1; 9 positions match TRBD2. This CDR3 spans 15 amino acids. Per germline, CDR1 SEHNR and CDR2 FQNEAQ (reference sequence). J gave up 8 bases and V 5 bases, and 10 bases lay outside the gene matches. Here the CDR3 DNA reads TGTGCCAGCAGCCGAGACAGCGGGGGGCAATATGAGCAGTTCTTC. It codes for CASSRDSGGQYEQFF.

The chain combines TRBV11-2 with TRBJ2-7; 7 bases agree with TRBD2. The junction had 6 bases not matched to a gene; V was cut back by 5 bases and J by 5 bases. Germline V CDR1 and CDR2: SGHAT, FQNNGV. This CDR3 is built from 13 residues. CDR3 protein: CASSRSGNNEQYF. CDR3 in DNA: TGTGCCAGCAGCCGAAGCGGGAACAACGAGCAGTACTTC.

The chain combines TRBV7-3 with TRBJ2-5, with TRBD1 matching 8 bases. CDR3 length: 14 residues. Trimming took 5 bases from V and 1 from J; bases not matched to a gene: 3. The V gene's germline CDR1 is SGHTA and CDR2 FQGTGA. CDR3: CASSTTGGQETQYF. In nucleotides, the CDR3 is TGTGCCAGCAGCACAACAGGGGGCCAAGAGACCCAGTACTTC.

This clone was found a few times. The rearrangement joins TRBV5-1 to TRBJ2-5, with 8 bases fitting TRBD1. J gave up 4 bases and V 4 bases, and 3 bases lay outside the gene matches. Looked up from germline, CDR1 is SGHRS and CDR2 is YFSETQ. This CDR3 comprises 13 residues. The CDR3 here is CASSRDRLETQYF. The CDR3 DNA reads as TGCGCCAGCAGCCGGGACAGGTTAGAGACCCAGTACTTC.

The chain uses TRBV19 and TRBJ2-7, with D possibly TRBD1 on 6 matching bases. The CDR3 covers 13 residues. Per the germline V gene, CDR1 is LNHDA and CDR2 is SQIVND (reference sequence). Trimming cost V 7 bases and J 2 bases, with 12 bases left between them. The DNA of the CDR3 is TGTGCCAGTAAAAAGGCAGGGGCCTACGAGCAGTACTTC. Its protein product is CASKKAGAYEQYF.

This rearrangement joins TRBV7-9 to TRBJ2-7; TRBD2 matches at 7 bases. The CDR3 covers 14 residues. Germline V gene sequence: CDR1 SEHNR, CDR2 FQNEAQ (reference sequence). V was clipped by 6 bases and J by 3 bases; unmatched bases: 8. This CDR3 reads CASSDTSEYYEQYF. Written as DNA, the CDR3 is TGTGCCAGCAGTGATACTAGCGAATACTACGAGCAGTACTTC. The full variable domain, rest sourced from reference TRBV7-9 and TRBJ2-7, is DTGVSQNPRHKITKRGQNVTFRCDPISEHNRLYWYRQTLGQGPEFLTYFQNEAQLEKSRLLSDRFSAERPKGSFSTLEIQRTEQGDSAMYLCASSDTSEYYEQYFGPGTRLTVT.

This chain links TRBV7-6 with TRBJ1-4; D possibly corresponds to TRBD1 (5 bases). Germline CDR1 SGHVS, CDR2 FNYEAQ. V gave up 4 bases and J gave up 8 bases, with 14 bases separating them. This CDR3 spans 14 amino acids. Here the CDR3 DNA reads TGTGCCAGCAGCTATTCAGGGATTTCAGAAAAACTGTTTTTT. Protein product: CASSYSGISEKLFF. The complete variable domain, with remaining parts taken from reference TRBV7-6 and TRBJ1-4, reads GAGVSQSPRYKVTKRGQDVALRCDPISGHVSLYWYRQALGQGPEFLTYFNYEAQQDKSGLPNDRFSAERPEGSISTLTIQRTEQRDSAMYRCASSYSGISEKLFFGSGTQLSVL.

The chain carries TRBV25-1 and TRBJ2-2; no clear D. CDR3 size: 14 residues. CDR1 is MGHDK, CDR2 SYGVNS, per germline. V was shortened by 2 bases and J by 5 bases, with 9 bases between the two germline ends. This CDR3 reads CASSEHTETGELFF. The CDR3 nucleotides are TGTGCCAGCAGTGAACACACGGAGACCGGGGAGCTGTTTTTT.